This T cell receptor (beta chain) was sequenced for a study of T cell repertoires in cytomegalovirus infection. Study context: HLA-C-restricted CMV epitopes, recently identified, and well-studied HLA-B-restricted ones were used by the study. Shared public TCR beta signatures pointed to both CMV infection and a matching HLA type. Study findings and constraints: CMV-specific TCR beta clonotypes restricted by HLA-C dominated the ex vivo response. Carriers of CMV and the relevant HLA type were discriminated by public TCR beta frequency.

A few counts support this clonotype. Its specificity is unknown. TCRdb itself ran the reads through MiXCR, one entry per CDR3 protein. The repertoire has hundreds of thousands of distinct CDR3 sequences, less than 35% of them found once; the top ten carry over 10%. Germline V gene sequence: CDR1 SGHVS, CDR2 FQNEAQ. After removal of 6 bases from V and 6 bases from J, the junction contained 10 bases not matched to a gene. This CDR3 region has 15 residues. The receptor's source is a human donor in good health (CMV status not recorded). Some clones in this sample may be carry-over from other donors' samples. J is TRBJ2-3 and V is TRBV7-8, with 9 bases that match TRBD2. Here the sequenced sample was cultured CD8+ T cells from PBMCs, taken from culture after CMV antigen stimulation. The CDR3 loop reads CASRLLAGSVDTQYF. In nucleotides, the CDR3 is TGTGCCAGCAGACTTCTAGCGGGGTCGGTTGATACGCAGTATTTT.